These 23 T cell receptor beta chains originate from one sample sequenced in a study of blood T cell repertoires in COVID-19 (dated by TCRdb to about 2020). Library construction relied on the immunoSEQ multiplex PCR assay. TCRdb provides this immuneACCESS table in a form limited to in-frame rearrangements. Some clones are lacking; in checked studies, under half of them reflect an unresolved V gene, and why the rest are absent is not known. The sample table records roughly 100,000 clones; about four fifths of these occur just once. The ten top clones hold over 35% of the sample. Sequenced input: peripheral blood. These receptors all stem from an elderly man with acute or convalescent COVID-19.

The chain uses TRBV28 and TRBJ2-4; 14 nucleotides match TRBD2. The V gene end was trimmed by 4 bases and the J gene end by 11 bases; junction bases not matched to a gene: 7. CDR3 length: 15 amino acids. The germline V gene encodes CDR1 MDHEN and CDR2 SYDVKM. The CDR3 spells CASSSGGLAGGFQYF. CDR3 in DNA: TGTGCCAGCAGTTCGGGAGGACTAGCGGGGGGTTTTCAGTACTTC.

The V gene is TRBV11-3, the J gene TRBJ1-3; D is unclear. CDR1 and CDR2 (germline): SGHNT, YENEEA. The V gene lost 1 base and the J gene lost 1 base, with 14 bases spanning the gap. This CDR3 contains 17 residues. The CDR3 DNA reads TGTGCCAGCAGCTTAGGTGTTATTACTTATTCTGGAAACACCATATATTTT. This sequence encodes CASSLGVITYSGNTIYF.

This clone was recorded a few times. The CDR3 spells CASSSPGQGTGELFF. The CDR3 region has the DNA TGTGCCAGCAGCTCCCCGGGACAGGGCACCGGGGAGCTGTTTTTT. The chain links TRBV6-2 or TRBV6-3 to TRBJ2-2; 9 bases are shared with TRBD1. V was clipped by 6 bases and J by 4 bases; unmatched bases: 6. The CDR3 sequence is 15 residues long. Germline values: CDR1 MNHEY, CDR2 SVGEGT.

This chain links TRBV28 with TRBJ2-7, with no clear D. Germline CDR1 MDHEN, CDR2 SYDVKM. V was pared by 2 bases and J by 5 bases, with 4 bases between. The CDR3 is made up of 11 amino acids. The CDR3 DNA sequence: TGTGCCAGCAGTTTAACGGACGAGCAGTACTTC. Protein sequence: CASSLTDEQYF.

This clone was found once. The V call is TRBV7-3, the J call TRBJ2-2; D perhaps matches TRBD1 (5 bases). Germline V gene sequence: CDR1 SGHTA, CDR2 FQGTGA. The CDR3 consists of 17 residues. Trimming cost V 1 base and J 1 base, with 13 bases left between them. CDR3 protein: CASSLRVRGLNTGELFF. CDR3 nucleotide sequence: TGTGCCAGCAGCTTAAGGGTTAGGGGCTTGAACACCGGGGAGCTGTTTTTT.

The genes are TRBV27 and TRBJ1-1, with 10 bases identical to TRBD1. Trimming took 6 bases from V and 6 from J; bases not matched to a gene: 10. Germline V CDR1 and CDR2: MNHEY, SMNVEV (reference sequence). The CDR3 length is 15 residues. The CDR3 DNA sequence: TGTGCCAGCAGCCCGGGACAGGGGAGGAAATCTGAAGCTTTCTTT. It specifies CASSPGQGRKSEAFF.

This chain joins TRBV5-6 and TRBJ1-2; D gene unclear. The CDR3 extends over 14 amino acids. Trimming cost V 4 bases and J 4 bases, with 14 bases left between them. Germline V gene data show CDR1 as SGHDT and CDR2 as YYEEEE. The CDR3, as DNA: TGTGCCAGCAGCCGGAGTGCGATCCCCTATGGCTACACCTTC. It encodes CASSRSAIPYGYTF. Full variable domain (outside the CDR3, taken from reference TRBV5-6 and TRBJ1-2): DAGVTQSPTHLIKTRGQQVTLRCSPKSGHDTVSWYQQALGQGPQFIFQYYEEEERQRGNFPDRFSGHQFPNYSSELNVNALLLGDSALYLCASSRSAIPYGYTFGSGTRLTVV.

V gene TRBV5-6 combines with J gene TRBJ2-7, with D possibly being TRBD2 (6 bases). CDR1 and CDR2 from the germline V gene are SGHDT and YYEEEE. With 2 bases removed from V and 4 bases from J, the gap between germline ends came to 16 bases. The CDR3 is 15 amino acids. CDR3 region: CASSLFGGTRYEQYF. The CDR3 bases are TGTGCCAGCAGCTTATTTGGGGGGACCCGATACGAGCAGTACTTC.

The chain carries TRBV11-2 and TRBJ2-7, with 11 bases fitting TRBD1. With 10 bases clipped from V and 5 bases from J, the junction kept 10 bases outside the gene matches. Germline CDR1 SGHAT, CDR2 FQNNGV. The CDR3 extends over 14 amino acids. DNA of the CDR3: TGTGCCAACCAACCGGGACAGGGGGTGGACGAGCAGTACTTC. Translated: CANQPGQGVDEQYF.

A note on this clone: Within the sample, other DNA sequences also encode this same CDR3. V gene TRBV28 combines with J gene TRBJ1-3, with unresolved D. The CDR3 loop spans 14 amino acids. Trimming removed 7 bases from V and 0 bases from J, with 10 bases in between. Germline V gives CDR1 MDHEN, CDR2 SYDVKM. CDR3 amino acids: CASTTGSSGNTIYF. The CDR3 nucleotides are TGTGCCAGCACGACGGGGAGCTCTGGAAACACCATATATTTT.

The rearrangement joins TRBV2 to TRBJ1-5, with D possibly matching TRBD1 (5 bases). In germline, CDR1 is SNHLY, CDR2 FYNNEI. The CDR3 is 13 residues long. Trimming pared 2 bases from V and 7 bases from J, leaving 9 bases between. Here the CDR3 reads CASSEWGDQPQHF. CDR3 bases: TGTGCCAGCAGTGAATGGGGGGACCAGCCCCAGCATTTT.

This chain links TRBV20-1 with TRBJ1-2, with D maybe TRBD1 (5 bases). The germline V gene encodes CDR1 DFQATT and CDR2 SNEGSKA (reference sequence). The CDR3 sequence is 12 residues long. V was pared by 3 bases and J by 5 bases, with 10 bases between. The CDR3 nucleotides are TGCAGTGCTAGTAAGCAGGGTTATGGCTACACCTTC. This codes for CSASKQGYGYTF.

CDR3 nucleotides: TGTGCCAGCAGCTTAAACACCGGGGAGCTGTTTTTT. Translated: CASSLNTGELFF. The chain uses TRBV6-5 and TRBJ2-2; the D is unclear. Germline loops: CDR1 MNHEY, CDR2 SVGAGI. CDR3 length equals 12 residues. V lost 6 bases to trimming and J lost 2 bases, with 4 bases between them.

This clone was recorded only once. This chain links TRBV2 with TRBJ1-1, with D possibly TRBD1 on 5 matching bases. The CDR3 spans 14 residues. V dropped 6 bases and J dropped 5 bases, with 16 bases sitting between them. Germline values: CDR1 SNHLY, CDR2 FYNNEI. CDR3 in amino acids: CASSPFQGWTEAFF. In DNA, the CDR3 is TGTGCCAGCAGCCCTTTCCAGGGATGGACTGAAGCTTTCTTT.

The V gene is TRBV30, the J gene TRBJ1-1; tentative D call: TRBD1 (5 bases). Germline CDR1 and CDR2: GTSNPN and SVGIG (reference sequence). The V and J ends lost 4 bases and 1 base respectively, with 13 bases between them. The CDR3 has 14 residues. CDR3 DNA sequence: TGTGCCTGGATAAGAGGACACCCGAACACTGAAGCTTTCTTT. This sequence encodes CAWIRGHPNTEAFF.

The V gene is TRBV2, the J gene TRBJ1-1, with D maybe TRBD1 (6 bases). From germline, CDR1 is SNHLY and CDR2 FYNNEI. Deletions cut 4 bases from V and 7 bases from J, with 19 bases between. CDR3 length equals 15 residues. For the CDR3, the DNA is TGTGCCAGCAGTGGCCTCTTCCTGGGACACAGTGAAGCTTTCTTT. Amino acid sequence: CASSGLFLGHSEAFF.

In this sample, this clone turned up once. The V call is TRBV7-2, the J call TRBJ1-2; TRBD1 aligns across 7 bases. The CDR3 runs to 15 residues. J was trimmed by 6 bases and V by 1 base; bases with no gene match: 8. Germline CDR1 SGHTA, CDR2 FQGNSA. The DNA of the CDR3 is TGTGCCAGCAGCTTAGGTGGAGGGACAGACGATGGCTACACCTTC. Amino acids: CASSLGGGTDDGYTF. The entire variable domain, with the rest obtained from reference TRBV7-2 and TRBJ1-2, is as follows: GAGVSQSPSNKVTEKGKDVELRCDPISGHTALYWYRQSLGQGLEFLIYFQGNSAPDKSGLPSDRFSAERTGGSVSTLTIQRTQQEDSAVYLCASSLGGGTDDGYTFGSGTRLTVV.

The V gene is TRBV29-1, the J gene TRBJ2-1; 7 nucleotides agree with TRBD2. Germline values: CDR1 SQVTM, CDR2 ANQGSEA. The CDR3 has 13 amino acids. Unmatched junction bases numbered 11, after V lost 7 bases and J lost 8 bases. The CDR3, as DNA: TGCAGCGCCAGTAGCGGGCATGGGGATGAGCAGTTCTTC. Translation: CSASSGHGDEQFF.

J is TRBJ2-1 and V is TRBV27; the match to TRBD2 covers 11 bases. CDR1 is MNHEY and CDR2 is SMNVEV in the germline V gene (reference sequence). V shed 2 bases, J shed 5 bases, and the junction held 8 bases outside the gene matches. The CDR3 length is 17 residues. DNA for the CDR3: TGTGCCAGCAGTTTACTGACTAGCGGGACGTCCCACAATGAGCAGTTCTTC. Its protein is CASSLLTSGTSHNEQFF.

The rearrangement joins TRBV5-6 to TRBJ1-4; D remains ambiguous. The CDR3 is 13 amino acids. The ends were cut back, 2 bases at V and 8 bases at J, with 10 bases in the middle. The germline V gene has CDR1 SGHDT and CDR2 YYEEEE. The CDR3 nucleotides are TGTGCCAGCAGCTTACAGAGCGGGGAAAAACTGTTTTTT. Its translation: CASSLQSGEKLFF.

V and J are TRBV2 and TRBJ1-5, with TRBD1 as a possible D gene (5 bases). Trimming stripped 8 bases from V and 3 bases from J, with 14 bases between. The germline CDR1 and CDR2 sequences are SNHLY and FYNNEI. CDR3 length: 14 residues. In nucleotides, the CDR3 is TGTGCCAGCGACGGGGGGACCTACAATCAGCCCCAGCATTTT. It encodes CASDGGTYNQPQHF.

This chain connects TRBV5-4 to TRBJ1-1; tentatively, D is TRBD1 (6 bases). The V and J ends lost 5 bases and 3 bases respectively, with 8 bases between them. This CDR3 region has 12 residues. Germline assignment: CDR1 SGHNT and CDR2 YYREEE (reference sequence). CDR3 amino acids: CASSRTDTEAFF. CDR3 nucleotide sequence: TGTGCCAGCAGTCGGACAGACACTGAAGCTTTCTTT.

V usage is TRBV7-3 and J usage is TRBJ1-3; D is undetermined. CDR1 and CDR2 from the germline V gene are SGHTA and FQGTGA. This CDR3 is built from 15 residues. The V end lost 0 bases, the J end lost 4 bases, and 10 bases lay between the germline ends. Here the CDR3 DNA reads TGTGCCAGCAGCTTAACAACCGGGGTAGGAAACACCATATATTTT. It is translated as CASSLTTGVGNTIYF.